This T cell receptor (beta chain) derives from a study of blood T cell repertoires in COVID-19. Deletions cut 4 bases from V and 2 bases from J, with 15 bases between. From germline, CDR1 is LNHDA and CDR2 SQIVND (reference sequence). The CDR3 has 15 residues. The assay was immunoSEQ multiplex PCR, and TCRdb's table has in-frame clones only and misses some. Of around 70,000 clones listed, 87% are singletons. The material sequenced was peripheral blood. The chain carries TRBV19 and TRBJ2-7; D unclear. The clonotype comes from an elderly woman with active or convalescent COVID-19. In nucleotides, the CDR3 is TGTGCCAGTAGTACGGTGATCAACCTGGCCTACGAGCAGTACTTC. It specifies CASSTVINLAYEQYF. The full variable domain, in which reference TRBV19 and TRBJ2-7 provide the parts outside the CDR3, is DGGITQSPKYLFRKEGQNVTLSCEQNLNHDAMYWYRQDPGQGLRLIYYSQIVNDFQKGDIAEGYSVSREKKESFPLTVTSAQKNPTAFYLCASSTVINLAYEQYFGPGTRLTVT.